These 12 T cell receptor beta chains share one sample of origin, sequenced in a study of cytomegalovirus exposure and HLA in healthy donors. Primers: 60 Vbeta forward and 13 Jbeta reverse. TCRdb's copy holds only in-frame clones and misses some; the assay was immunoSEQ multiplex PCR. This sample has 150,000 to 200,000 clones, with over 65% found just once. The sequencing sample was made of PBMCs. The origin of the receptors is a woman aged 25 to 39 in good health and CMV-seropositive.

The rearrangement joins TRBV7-8 to TRBJ2-7, with 13 bases fitting TRBD2. The CDR3 runs 17 residues. The V gene's germline CDR1 is SGHVS and CDR2 FQNEAQ. V lost 1 base to trimming and J lost 0 bases; unmatched junction nucleotides: 3. The CDR3 sequence: CASSLGTSGSFSYEQYF. The CDR3 region has the DNA TGTGCCAGCAGCTTAGGGACTAGCGGGAGCTTCTCCTACGAGCAGTACTTC.

This clone was recorded a few times. The chain carries TRBV30 and TRBJ1-1; 7 bases are a match to TRBD1. With V trimmed by 0 bases and J by 1 base, 8 bases remained unmatched. The CDR3 loop spans 16 amino acids. Germline V gene sequence: CDR1 GTSNPN, CDR2 SVGIG (reference sequence). The CDR3: CAWSVPGAGGNTEAFF. CDR3 DNA sequence: TGTGCCTGGAGTGTACCGGGGGCAGGGGGGAACACTGAAGCTTTCTTT.

Written as DNA, the CDR3 is TGTGCCAGCAGTAGCCCTACCGAAGCTTTCTTT. This translates into CASSSPTEAFF. This rearrangement joins TRBV2 to TRBJ1-1; no reliable D call. Germline-derived CDR1 and CDR2 are SNHLY and FYNNEI. The V end was cut by 5 bases, the J end by 8 bases, with 9 bases between. The CDR3 has 11 amino acids. The complete variable domain, with remaining parts taken from reference TRBV2 and TRBJ1-1, reads EPEVTQTPSHQVTQMGQEVILRCVPISNHLYFYWYRQILGQKVEFLVSFYNNEISEKSEIFDDQFSVERPDGSNFTLKIRSTKLEDSAMYFCASSSPTEAFFGQGTRLTVV.

The chain combines TRBV7-2 with TRBJ2-7, with TRBD2 matching 11 bases. V was pared by 5 bases and J by 5 bases, with 8 bases of the junction left unmatched. From germline, CDR1 is SGHTA and CDR2 FQGNSA. The CDR3 covers 15 residues. CDR3 residues: CASSQLAGEVDEQYF. CDR3 DNA sequence: TGTGCCAGCAGCCAACTAGCGGGAGAAGTCGACGAGCAGTACTTC. The full variable domain, its missing parts supplied by reference TRBV7-2 and TRBJ2-7, is GAGVSQSPSNKVTEKGKDVELRCDPISGHTALYWYRQSLGQGLEFLIYFQGNSAPDKSGLPSDRFSAERTGGSVSTLTIQRTQQEDSAVYLCASSQLAGEVDEQYFGPGTRLTVT.

The V and J genes are TRBV15 and TRBJ2-6; 10 bases are shared with TRBD1. Per germline, CDR1 LNHNV and CDR2 YYDKDF (reference sequence). The CDR3 contains 19 residues. V dropped 5 bases and J dropped 2; count of bases not matched to a gene: 12. The CDR3 spells CATSRQGALGYAGANVLTF. The CDR3 DNA follows: TGTGCCACCAGCCGACAGGGGGCGCTGGGTTATGCTGGGGCCAACGTCCTGACTTTC.

The genes are TRBV28 and TRBJ1-5, with D tentatively TRBD1 (6 bases). Germline V gene lookup returns CDR1 MDHEN and CDR2 SYDVKM. The V and J ends lost 7 bases and 0 bases respectively, with 13 bases between them. The CDR3 extends over 15 amino acids. The CDR3 here is CASTRQAGSNQPQHF. In DNA form, the CDR3 reads TGTGCCAGCACCAGACAGGCGGGTAGCAATCAGCCCCAGCATTTT.

This clone appeared once. This chain connects TRBV7-2 to TRBJ2-6; tentatively, D is TRBD1 (6 bases). From germline, CDR1 is SGHTA and CDR2 FQGNSA. There are 17 residues in the CDR3. V was clipped by 5 bases and J by 0 bases, with 14 bases between them. The DNA for the CDR3 is TGTGCCAGCAGCGCGAACAGGGACCTCTCTGGGGCCAACGTCCTGACTTTC. Translation gives CASSANRDLSGANVLTF.

This clone has just one count. This chain joins TRBV7-3 and TRBJ1-2, with 7 nucleotides matching TRBD1. Germline loops: CDR1 SGHTA, CDR2 FQGTGA. This CDR3 region has 14 residues. Trimming took 2 bases from V and 4 from J; bases not matched to a gene: 4. The CDR3 spells CASSLPDRAYGYTF. CDR3 coding DNA: TGTGCCAGCAGCTTACCAGACAGGGCCTATGGCTACACCTTC.

The chain is built from TRBV7-3 and TRBJ2-3; possible D gene TRBD2, 5 bases. V was cut by 3 bases and J by 3 bases, with 10 bases left in between. The V gene's germline CDR1 is SGHTA and CDR2 FQGTGA. The CDR3 is 14 residues long. This chain's CDR3 is CASSLFPGTDTQYF. As DNA, the CDR3 is TGTGCCAGCAGCTTGTTTCCGGGGACAGATACGCAGTATTTT.

The rearrangement joins TRBV10-3 to TRBJ1-2; 7 bases are a match to TRBD1. With 0 bases clipped from V and 6 bases from J, the junction kept 1 base outside the gene matches. Germline values: CDR1 ENHRY, CDR2 SYGVKD. This CDR3 is 13 amino acids long. The CDR3 here is CAISESGTDGYTF. DNA for the CDR3: TGTGCCATCAGTGAGTCCGGGACAGATGGCTACACCTTC.

This sequence joins TRBV4-1 and TRBJ1-2; 8 bases are shared with TRBD1. Germline V gene lookup returns CDR1 MGHRA and CDR2 YSYEKL. The V and J ends lost 3 bases and 8 bases, in that order; junction bases with no gene match: 8. This CDR3 contains 14 residues. The CDR3 nucleotides read TGCGCCAGCAGCCACACGACAGGGGCAGGAGGCTACACCTTC. Translation: CASSHTTGAGGYTF.

The chain has TRBV28 and TRBJ1-1, with a tentative D call TRBD1 (5 bases). Germline-derived CDR1 and CDR2 are MDHEN and SYDVKM. The CDR3 length is 15 residues. Trimming stripped 4 bases from V and 3 bases from J, with 15 bases between. CDR3 coding DNA: TGTGCCAGCAGTTCTAAGTCAGGGTTTTACACTGAAGCTTTCTTT. This sequence encodes CASSSKSGFYTEAFF.